A single sample is the source of the 16 T cell receptor beta chains below, sequenced in a study of radiation and T cells in renal cell carcinoma. As for time point: baseline pretreatment blood. Treatment meaning: 15 Gy SBRT to primary tumor, nephrectomy 4 weeks later. Generated by immunoSEQ multiplex PCR, the TCRdb table keeps only in-frame clones and is missing some. The profile shows approximately 120,000 clones, roughly four fifths of them singletons. The sample here was blood, taken from a patient whose treatment included radiotherapy and nephrectomy. These receptors were taken from a woman aged 55-69 years with renal cell carcinoma.

This clone was seen only once. The chain is built from TRBV5-1 and TRBJ1-3, with D perhaps matching TRBD1 (5 bases). Germline CDR1 SGHRS, CDR2 YFSETQ. V lost 0 bases, J lost 0 bases, and 10 bases lay in between. This CDR3 is built from 16 residues. The CDR3 DNA reads as TGCGCCAGCAGCTTGGGGACACCGCTCTCTGGAAACACCATATATTTT. Its translation: CASSLGTPLSGNTIYF.

The table lists this clone with a count of one. V and J are TRBV28 and TRBJ1-2; TRBD1 matches at 7 bases. The V segment lost 4 bases and the J segment 6 bases; nucleotides outside the gene matches: 8. From germline, CDR1 is MDHEN and CDR2 SYDVKM. The CDR3 has 14 amino acids. In DNA form, the CDR3 reads TGTGCCAGCAGTTCAAATACAGGGGCCCATGGCTACACCTTC. Translated: CASSSNTGAHGYTF.

This clone was observed a few times. J is TRBJ1-1 and V is TRBV4-1; a weak D match, TRBD1 (5 bases). The CDR3 has 15 amino acids. CDR1 is MGHRA and CDR2 is YSYEKL in the germline V gene. The V end was cut by 1 base, the J end by 0 bases, with 9 bases between. The CDR3 bases are TGCGCCAGCAGCCAAGGACAGACCATGAACACTGAAGCTTTCTTT. This encodes CASSQGQTMNTEAFF.

This clone appeared once. The V gene is TRBV27, the J gene TRBJ1-6; D is undetermined. This CDR3 comprises 16 residues. V was cut by 6 bases and J by 10 bases, with 22 bases left in between. The germline gives CDR1 MNHEY, CDR2 SMNVEV (reference sequence). The CDR3 DNA is TGTGCCAGCAGCCCCTGGACCCTCGGAGCGGCCTCACCCCTCCACTTT. Translating gives CASSPWTLGAASPLHF.

The rearrangement links TRBV5-1 to TRBJ2-3; 9 positions match TRBD1. The CDR3 has 15 residues. The J segment lost 4 bases and the V segment lost 0 bases, leaving 3 bases of the junction unmatched. In germline, CDR1 is SGHRS, CDR2 YFSETQ. As DNA, the CDR3 is TGCGCCAGCAGCTTGGGGGACAGGGAGGCAGATACGCAGTATTTT. Protein product: CASSLGDREADTQYF.

The chain is built from TRBV27 and TRBJ2-5; D might be TRBD2 (6 bases). Between the trimmed V and J ends, which lost 2 bases and 6 bases, there was a span of 16 bases. From germline, CDR1 is MNHEY and CDR2 SMNVEV (reference sequence). The CDR3 is 15 residues long. The CDR3 coding sequence is TGTGCCAGCAGTTTAGGGGGGACGGTTGTTCAGACCCAGTACTTC. Protein: CASSLGGTVVQTQYF.

The chain has TRBV6-6 and TRBJ2-7; TRBD1 aligns across 8 bases. V shed 6 bases and J 5 bases; nucleotides not matched to a gene: 12. CDR1 and CDR2 from the germline V gene are MNHNY and SVGAGI (reference sequence). The CDR3 runs to 15 residues. CDR3 amino acids: CASSPPTGATHEQYF. In DNA form, the CDR3 reads TGTGCCAGCAGCCCCCCGACAGGGGCGACCCACGAGCAGTACTTC.

This clone was picked up a small number of times. CDR3 residues: CATQRGQGNSPLHF. The DNA for the CDR3 is TGTGCCACCCAAAGGGGACAGGGTAATTCACCCCTCCACTTT. This chain uses TRBV15 with TRBJ1-6; 9 nucleotides match TRBD1. The CDR3 runs 14 residues. The germline V gene encodes CDR1 LNHNV and CDR2 YYDKDF (reference sequence). V was clipped by 8 bases and J by 6 bases; unmatched bases: 5.

The chain couples TRBV7-2 to TRBJ2-7; D gene uncertain. The V gene's germline CDR1 is SGHTA and CDR2 FQGNSA. The CDR3 runs to 14 residues. The V end lost 1 base, the J end lost 3 bases, and 10 bases lay between the germline ends. As DNA, the CDR3 is TGTGCCAGCAGCTTAGTCGCCAGTGGCTACGAGCAGTACTTC. Translating it yields CASSLVASGYEQYF.

This chain joins TRBV18 and TRBJ2-6; D remains unclear. The CDR3 consists of 14 residues. Germline V gene lookup returns CDR1 KGHSH and CDR2 LQKENI. Trimming pared 4 bases from V and 0 bases from J, leaving 4 bases between. The CDR3 loop reads CASSQNSGANVLTF. The DNA of the CDR3 is TGTGCCAGCTCACAGAACTCTGGGGCCAACGTCCTGACTTTC.

This rearrangement joins TRBV7-3 to TRBJ2-4; maybe TRBD2 (5 bases). This CDR3 is built from 15 residues. CDR1 is SGHTA, CDR2 FQGTGA, per germline. V lost 1 base and J lost 5, with 12 bases in between. CDR3: CASSLKAKGENIQYF. The CDR3 nucleotides are TGTGCCAGCAGCTTAAAGGCAAAGGGAGAAAACATTCAGTACTTC.

This sequence joins TRBV5-1 and TRBJ2-6; D is uncertain. The CDR3 totals 19 residues. Germline lookup yields CDR1 SGHRS and CDR2 YFSETQ. V was shortened by 3 bases and J by 0 bases, with 19 bases between the two germline ends. The CDR3 protein is CASSSNPRSDYSGANVLTF. The CDR3, as DNA: TGCGCCAGCAGCTCAAACCCGCGGTCGGATTACTCTGGGGCCAACGTCCTGACTTTC.

The CDR3 sequence: CASSFGVTFENTEAFF. As DNA, the CDR3 is TGTGCCAGCAGTTTCGGGGTAACTTTCGAGAACACTGAAGCTTTCTTT. This chain connects TRBV27 to TRBJ1-1; no clear D. The V and J ends lost 3 bases and 1 base respectively, with 15 bases between them. CDR3 length: 16 amino acids. The germline V gene encodes CDR1 MNHEY and CDR2 SMNVEV (reference sequence).

The J gene is TRBJ1-2, the V gene TRBV28; TRBD1 is a possible D gene (6 bases). In germline, CDR1 is MDHEN, CDR2 SYDVKM. The CDR3 length is 14 residues. Trimming shortened V by 3 bases and J by 4 bases, and 12 bases separated the two germline ends. This chain's CDR3 is CASSFRGPGYGYTF. CDR3 DNA sequence: TGTGCCAGCAGTTTTCGGGGGCCAGGCTATGGCTACACCTTC.

J is TRBJ2-7 and V is TRBV7-2, with 7 bases matching TRBD1. V was clipped by 5 bases and J by 2 bases; unmatched bases: 12. There are 16 residues in the CDR3. Germline CDR1 and CDR2: SGHTA and FQGNSA. CDR3 amino acids: CASSENSGTVAYEQYF. Here the CDR3 DNA reads TGTGCCAGCAGCGAGAATTCCGGGACAGTGGCCTACGAGCAGTACTTC.

The chain recombines TRBV30 with TRBJ1-2, with 9 bases fitting TRBD1. The V gene's germline CDR1 is GTSNPN and CDR2 SVGIG (reference sequence). V shed 4 bases, J shed 4 bases, and the junction held 13 bases outside the gene matches. CDR3 length: 16 amino acids. In DNA, the CDR3 is TGTGCCTGGACCGAAGGTTTACAGGGGGCGGCCTATGGCTACACCTTC. Translating gives CAWTEGLQGAAYGYTF.